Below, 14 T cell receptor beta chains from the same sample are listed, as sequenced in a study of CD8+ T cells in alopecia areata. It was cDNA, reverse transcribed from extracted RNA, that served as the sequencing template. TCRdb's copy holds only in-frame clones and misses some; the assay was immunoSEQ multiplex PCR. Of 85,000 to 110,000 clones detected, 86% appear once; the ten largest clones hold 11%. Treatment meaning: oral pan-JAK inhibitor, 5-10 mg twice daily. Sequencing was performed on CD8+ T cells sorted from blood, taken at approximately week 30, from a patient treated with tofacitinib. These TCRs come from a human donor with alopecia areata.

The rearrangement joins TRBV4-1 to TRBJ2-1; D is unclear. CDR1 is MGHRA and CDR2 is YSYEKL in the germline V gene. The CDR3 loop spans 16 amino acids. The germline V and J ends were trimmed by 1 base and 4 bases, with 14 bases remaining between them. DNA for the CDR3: TGCGCCAGCAGCCAAGCGTGGCCAGATTCTTACAATGAGCAGTTCTTC. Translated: CASSQAWPDSYNEQFF.

The CDR3 nucleotides are TGCGCCAGCAGTGAGAGGTCTCCTAGCAATCAGCCCCAGCATTTT. This sequence encodes CASSERSPSNQPQHF. The chain uses TRBV10-2 and TRBJ1-5; D gene ambiguous. The CDR3 consists of 15 residues. V lost 2 bases and J lost 0, with 8 bases in between. Germline lookup yields CDR1 WSHSY and CDR2 SAAADI.

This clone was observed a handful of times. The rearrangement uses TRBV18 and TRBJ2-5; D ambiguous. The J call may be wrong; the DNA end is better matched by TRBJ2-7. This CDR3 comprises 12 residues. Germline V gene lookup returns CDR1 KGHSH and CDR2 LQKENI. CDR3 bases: TGTGCCTGCCCCTCCCCCACCTACGAGCAGTACTTC. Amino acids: CACPSPTYEQYF.

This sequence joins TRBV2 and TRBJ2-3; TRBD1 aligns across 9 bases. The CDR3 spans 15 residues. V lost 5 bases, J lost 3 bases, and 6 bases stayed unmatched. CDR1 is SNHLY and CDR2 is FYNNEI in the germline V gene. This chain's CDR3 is CASSPTTGGTDTQYF. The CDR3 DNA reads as TGTGCCAGCAGTCCCACGACAGGGGGAACAGATACGCAGTATTTT.

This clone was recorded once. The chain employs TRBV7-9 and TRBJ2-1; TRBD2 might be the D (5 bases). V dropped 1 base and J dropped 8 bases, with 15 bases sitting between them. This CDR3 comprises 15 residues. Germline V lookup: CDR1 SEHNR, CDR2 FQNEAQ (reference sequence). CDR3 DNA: TGTGCCAGCAGCTTAGTGGCTAGCCCTGAGTATGAGCAGTTCTTC. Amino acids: CASSLVASPEYEQFF.

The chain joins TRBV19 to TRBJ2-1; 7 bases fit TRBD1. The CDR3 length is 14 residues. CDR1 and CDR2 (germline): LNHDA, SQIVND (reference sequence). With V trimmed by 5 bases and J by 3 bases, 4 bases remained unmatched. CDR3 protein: CASSLTGSYNEQFF. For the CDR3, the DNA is TGTGCCAGTAGTTTGACAGGGAGCTACAATGAGCAGTTCTTC.

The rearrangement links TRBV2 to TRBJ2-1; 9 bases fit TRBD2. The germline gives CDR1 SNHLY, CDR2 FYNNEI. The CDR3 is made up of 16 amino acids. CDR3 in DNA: TGTGCTACCGCCTGGGCTAGCGGGGACATCTACAATGAGCAGTTCTTC. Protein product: CATAWASGDIYNEQFF. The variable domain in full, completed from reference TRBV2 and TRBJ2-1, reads EPEVTQTPSHQVTQMGQEVILRCVPISNHLYFYWYRQILGQKVEFLVSFYNNEISEKSEIFDDQFSVERPDGSNFTLKIRSTKLEDSAMYFCATAWASGDIYNEQFFGPGTRLTVL.

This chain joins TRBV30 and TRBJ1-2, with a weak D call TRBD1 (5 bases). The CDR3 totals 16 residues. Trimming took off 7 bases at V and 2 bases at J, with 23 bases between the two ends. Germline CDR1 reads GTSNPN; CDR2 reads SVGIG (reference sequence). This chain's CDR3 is CASRGLQGLENYGYTF. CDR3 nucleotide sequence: TGTGCCTCGAGAGGACTTCAGGGTCTTGAAAACTATGGCTACACCTTC. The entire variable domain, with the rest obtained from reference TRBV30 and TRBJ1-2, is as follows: SQTIHQWPATLVQPVGSPLSLECTVEGTSNPNLYWYRQAAGRGLQLLFYSVGIGQISSEVPQNLSASRPQDRQFILSSKKLLLSDSGFYLCASRGLQGLENYGYTFGSGTRLTVV.

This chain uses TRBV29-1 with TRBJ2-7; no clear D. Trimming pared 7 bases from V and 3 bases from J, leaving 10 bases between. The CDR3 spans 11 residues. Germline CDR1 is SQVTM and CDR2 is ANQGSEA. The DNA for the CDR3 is TGCAGCGGGAAGGACGGCTACGAGCAGTACTTC. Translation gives CSGKDGYEQYF.

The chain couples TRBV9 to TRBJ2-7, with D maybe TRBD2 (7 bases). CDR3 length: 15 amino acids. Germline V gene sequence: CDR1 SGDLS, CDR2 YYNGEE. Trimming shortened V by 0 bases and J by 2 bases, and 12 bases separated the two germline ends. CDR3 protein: CASSVDGGGAYEQYF. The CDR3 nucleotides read TGTGCCAGCAGCGTAGATGGAGGGGGGGCCTACGAGCAGTACTTC. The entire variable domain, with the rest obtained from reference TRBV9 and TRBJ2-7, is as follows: DSGVTQTPKHLITATGQRVTLRCSPRSGDLSVYWYQQSLDQGLQFLIQYYNGEERAKGNILERFSAQQFPDLHSELNLSSLELGDSALYFCASSVDGGGAYEQYFGPGTRLTVT.

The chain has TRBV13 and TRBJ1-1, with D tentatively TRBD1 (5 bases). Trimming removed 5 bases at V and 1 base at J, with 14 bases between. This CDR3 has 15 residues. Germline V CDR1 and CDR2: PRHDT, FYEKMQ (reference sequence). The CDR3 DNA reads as TGTGCCAGCAGCCGGAGCGGGGCTACGAACACTGAAGCTTTCTTT. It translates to CASSRSGATNTEAFF. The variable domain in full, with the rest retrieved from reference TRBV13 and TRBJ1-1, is AAGVIQSPRHLIKEKRETATLKCYPIPRHDTVYWYQQGPGQDPQFLISFYEKMQSDKGSIPDRFSAQQFSDYHSELNMSSLELGDSALYFCASSRSGATNTEAFFGQGTRLTVV.

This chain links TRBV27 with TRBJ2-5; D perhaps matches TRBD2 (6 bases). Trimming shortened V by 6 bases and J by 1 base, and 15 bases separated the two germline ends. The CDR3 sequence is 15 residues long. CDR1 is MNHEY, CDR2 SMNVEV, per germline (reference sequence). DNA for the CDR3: TGTGCCAGCAGCCGGACCCCGGGACTCCAAGAGACCCAGTACTTC. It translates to CASSRTPGLQETQYF.

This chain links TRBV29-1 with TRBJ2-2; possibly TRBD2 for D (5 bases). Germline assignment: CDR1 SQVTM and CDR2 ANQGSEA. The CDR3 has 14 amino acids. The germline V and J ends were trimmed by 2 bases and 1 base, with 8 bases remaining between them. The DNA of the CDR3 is TGCAGCGTTGAATACGGGATGAACACCGGGGAGCTGTTTTTT. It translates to CSVEYGMNTGELFF.

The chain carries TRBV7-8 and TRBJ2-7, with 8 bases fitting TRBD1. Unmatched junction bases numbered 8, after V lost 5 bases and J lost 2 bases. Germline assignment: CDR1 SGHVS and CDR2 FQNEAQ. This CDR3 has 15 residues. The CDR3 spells CASSLGTGEAYEQYF. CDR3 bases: TGTGCCAGCAGCCTCGGGACAGGAGAGGCCTACGAGCAGTACTTC.